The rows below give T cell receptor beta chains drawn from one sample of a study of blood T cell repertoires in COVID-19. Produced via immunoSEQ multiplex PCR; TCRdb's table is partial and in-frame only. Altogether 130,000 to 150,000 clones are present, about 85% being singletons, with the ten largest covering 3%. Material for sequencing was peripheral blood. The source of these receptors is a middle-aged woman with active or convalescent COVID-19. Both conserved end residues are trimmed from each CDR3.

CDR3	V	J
ASSPQGRLEQY	TRBV7-9	TRBJ2-7
ASSYWGVGGTTEAF	TRBV6-5	TRBJ1-1
ASSRGYEQY	TRBV28	TRBJ2-7
ASSSGQGGLSGANVLT	TRBV18	TRBJ2-6
ASRGPAEQPQH	TRBV2	TRBJ1-5
ATSDFGYGYT	TRBV24-1	TRBJ1-2
ASSLHPLGGFQETQY	TRBV21-1	TRBJ2-5
ATSRVQSTDTQY	TRBV15	TRBJ2-3
ASSHYDRNTGELF	TRBV3-1/TRBV3-2	TRBJ2-2
ASSLALEAF	TRBV5-6	TRBJ1-1
ASSFFTGTTGELF	TRBV7-2	TRBJ2-2
AISQGANTEAF	TRBV10-3	TRBJ1-1